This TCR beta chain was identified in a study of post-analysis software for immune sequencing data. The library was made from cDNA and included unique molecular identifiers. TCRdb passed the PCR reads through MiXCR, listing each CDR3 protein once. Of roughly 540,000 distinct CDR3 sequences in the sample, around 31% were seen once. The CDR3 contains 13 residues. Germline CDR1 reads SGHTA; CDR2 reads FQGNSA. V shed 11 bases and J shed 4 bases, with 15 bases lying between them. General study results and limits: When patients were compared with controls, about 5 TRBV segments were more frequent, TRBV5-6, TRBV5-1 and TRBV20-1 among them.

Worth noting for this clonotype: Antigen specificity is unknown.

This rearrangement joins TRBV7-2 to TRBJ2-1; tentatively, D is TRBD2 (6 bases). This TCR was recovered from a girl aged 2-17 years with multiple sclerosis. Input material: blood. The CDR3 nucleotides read TGTGCCGCGGGGACCAACCTTTACAATGAGCAGTTCTTC. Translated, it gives CAAGTNLYNEQFF.